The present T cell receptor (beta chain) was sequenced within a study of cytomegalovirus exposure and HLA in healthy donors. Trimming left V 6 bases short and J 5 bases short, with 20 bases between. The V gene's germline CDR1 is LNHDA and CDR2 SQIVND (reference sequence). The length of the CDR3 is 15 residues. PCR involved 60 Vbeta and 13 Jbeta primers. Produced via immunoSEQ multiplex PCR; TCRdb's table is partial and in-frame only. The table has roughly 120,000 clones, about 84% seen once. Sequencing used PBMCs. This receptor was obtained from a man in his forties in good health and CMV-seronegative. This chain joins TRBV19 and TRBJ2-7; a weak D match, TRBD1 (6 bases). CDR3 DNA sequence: TGTGCCAGTAGATCCGGGACAAGGACTGGAGACGAGCAGTACTTC. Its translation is CASRSGTRTGDEQYF. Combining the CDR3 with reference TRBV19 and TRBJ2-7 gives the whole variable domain DGGITQSPKYLFRKEGQNVTLSCEQNLNHDAMYWYRQDPGQGLRLIYYSQIVNDFQKGDIAEGYSVSREKKESFPLTVTSAQKNPTAFYLCASRSGTRTGDEQYFGPGTRLTVT.